This T cell receptor (beta chain) was documented in a study of blood T cell repertoires in COVID-19. Germline CDR1 is ENHRY and CDR2 is SYGVKD. The length of the CDR3 is 16 residues. V gave up 0 bases and J gave up 3 bases, with 11 bases separating them. Under the authors' procedure: Estimation of nucleated cell counts was performed using reference gene primer amplification. TCRdb's copy holds only in-frame clones and misses some; the assay was immunoSEQ multiplex PCR. V and J calls plus clone size are reproduced from that table; the DNA served to infer D and trimming. This sample has about 110,000 clones, with approximately 84% found just once.

The source is a human donor in a cohort sampled during active COVID-19. The V gene is TRBV10-3, the J gene TRBJ1-4; D is unclear. The sequenced material came from peripheral blood. The CDR3 spells CAISESGSRANEKLFF. The CDR3 coding sequence is TGTGCCATCAGTGAGTCGGGCAGTAGAGCTAATGAAAAACTGTTTTTT.